The entry below gives a single T cell receptor beta chain sequence along with its context. Its specificity is unknown. This specimen belongs to a study of CXCR3-negative and CXCR3-positive naive CD8 T cells. Study conclusions and caveats: Compared with CXCR3-negative naive cells, CXCR3-positive naive cells showed more hydrophobic TRB CDR3s. Diversity in memory CD8+ cells fell much lower than the comparably high levels seen in both naive subsets.

In germline, CDR1 is MDHEN, CDR2 SYDVKM. This CDR3 region has 15 residues. 5' RACE with UMI labels generated the TRB cDNA libraries. TCRdb derives one entry per CDR3 protein from the 5' RACE reads, leaving out DNA. Its listing shows more than 75,000 distinct CDR3 sequences. The specimen was naive CXCR3+ CD8+ T cells from blood. As for subset: CD45RO-CCR7+CD27+CD95- naive CD8+ T cells expressing CXCR3 (TNR3+). The source of this sequence is a human donor in good health. Some clones in this sample may be carry-over from other donors' samples. This chain uses TRBV28 with TRBJ2-1; TCRdb's D call of TRBD2 is untestable without DNA. CDR3: CASSSSGSSYNEQFF.